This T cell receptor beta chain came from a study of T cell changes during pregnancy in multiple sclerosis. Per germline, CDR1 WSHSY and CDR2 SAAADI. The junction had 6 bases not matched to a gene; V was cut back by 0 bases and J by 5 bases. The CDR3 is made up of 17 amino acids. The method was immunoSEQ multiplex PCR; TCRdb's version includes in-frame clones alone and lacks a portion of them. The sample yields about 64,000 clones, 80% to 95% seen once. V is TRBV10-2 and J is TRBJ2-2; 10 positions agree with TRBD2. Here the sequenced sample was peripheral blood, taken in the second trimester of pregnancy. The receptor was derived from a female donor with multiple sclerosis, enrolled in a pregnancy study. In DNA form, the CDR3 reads TGCGCCAGCAGTGAGTCGCGGTCTAGCGGGAGAACCGGGGAGCTGTTTTTT. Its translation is CASSESRSSGRTGELFF.